This T cell receptor beta chain appears in the sequencing data of a study of PD-1 blockade in classical Hodgkin lymphoma. Brentuximab vedotin exposure varied among the patients, all of whom had relapsed after autologous stem cell transplantation. Complete response, partial response or progressive disease made up the best responses. Findings and limits, study-wide: Whatever underlies the repertoire differences (possibly disease activity or prior therapy) remains undefined.

This CDR3 has 13 residues. Trimming stripped 3 bases from V and 5 bases from J, with 10 bases between. The germline CDR1 and CDR2 sequences are MNHEY and SMNVEV (reference sequence). This clone came up once. Its antigen is as yet unknown. Only in-frame clones appear in the TCRdb table, and some are missing; sequencing was by immunoSEQ multiplex PCR. The sample includes about 17,000 clones, approximately 68% of them seen just once. This clonotype was sampled from a human donor with classical Hodgkin lymphoma. The material sequenced was peripheral blood mononuclear cells (PBMCs), taken before the second cycle of nivolumab. The chain uses TRBV27 and TRBJ1-2; D is undetermined. The CDR3 sequence: CASSFSLSYGYTF. CDR3 DNA: TGTGCCAGCAGTTTCTCTCTCTCTTATGGCTACACCTTC.